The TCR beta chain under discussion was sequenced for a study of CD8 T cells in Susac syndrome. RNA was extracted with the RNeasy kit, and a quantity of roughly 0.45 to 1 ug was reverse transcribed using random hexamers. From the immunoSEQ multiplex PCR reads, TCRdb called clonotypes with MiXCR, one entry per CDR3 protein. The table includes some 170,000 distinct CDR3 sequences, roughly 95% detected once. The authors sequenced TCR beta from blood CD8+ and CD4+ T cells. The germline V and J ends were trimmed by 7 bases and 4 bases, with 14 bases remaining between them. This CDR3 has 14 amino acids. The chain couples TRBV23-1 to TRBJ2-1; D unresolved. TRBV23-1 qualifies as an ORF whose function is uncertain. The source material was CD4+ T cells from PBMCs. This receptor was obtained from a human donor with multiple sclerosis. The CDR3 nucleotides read TGCGCCAGCACCGGACCGCACGCGTACAATGAGCAGTTCTTC. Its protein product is CASTGPHAYNEQFF.